Shown below are 7 T cell receptor beta chains from a single sample sequenced in a study of blood T cells in healthy people across ages. Sample-barcoded 5' priming and a J-beta primer mix drove a second PCR of roughly 6 to 12 cycles. TCRdb reprocessed the 5' RACE reads via MiXCR and lists one record per CDR3 protein. Here the sample spans some 1.4 million distinct CDR3 sequences, about 40% being singletons. What was sequenced was blood. The source of these receptors is a woman aged 18-29 years in good health.

The chain recombines TRBV9 with TRBJ1-5, with a tentative D call TRBD1 (6 bases). This CDR3 is 14 amino acids long. Germline V gene lookup returns CDR1 SGDLS and CDR2 YYNGEE. The ends were cut back, 0 bases at V and 9 bases at J, with 13 bases in the middle. The CDR3 loop is CASSVGVGGTPQHF. The DNA for the CDR3 is TGTGCCAGCAGCGTAGGCGTAGGGGGTACGCCCCAGCATTTT. Together with reference TRBV9 and TRBJ1-5, the CDR3 gives the full variable domain: DSGVTQTPKHLITATGQRVTLRCSPRSGDLSVYWYQQSLDQGLQFLIQYYNGEERAKGNILERFSAQQFPDLHSELNLSSLELGDSALYFCASSVGVGGTPQHFGDGTRLSIL.

This clonotype was recorded many times. This sequence joins TRBV28 and TRBJ2-1, with TRBD1 as a possible D gene (6 bases). The CDR3 is 14 residues long. Trimming pared 5 bases from V and 9 bases from J, leaving 17 bases between. The germline CDR1 and CDR2 sequences are MDHEN and SYDVKM. The CDR3 reads CASSPPVGGREQFF. The CDR3 nucleotides read TGTGCCAGCAGTCCCCCGGTAGGGGGACGTGAGCAGTTCTTC.

The J gene is TRBJ1-1, the V gene TRBV29-1; D is unresolved. With 5 bases removed from V and 6 bases from J, the gap between germline ends came to 19 bases. Germline values: CDR1 SQVTM, CDR2 ANQGSEA. The CDR3 covers 14 residues. The DNA of the CDR3 is TGCAGCGTTTCCTTCGGCGGTCTGACGTCTGAAGCTTTCTTT. Its protein product is CSVSFGGLTSEAFF.

The chain recombines TRBV7-8 with TRBJ2-5, with 10 nucleotides matching TRBD2. TRBJ2-7 explains the end of the DNA better; the J call may be wrong. Germline CDR1 reads SGHVS; CDR2 reads FQNEAQ. This CDR3 region has 16 residues. CDR3 nucleotide sequence: TGTGCCAGCAGCTTAGCGATGTCTAGCGGGGGACACGAGCAGTACTTC. It is translated as CASSLAMSSGGHEQYF.

This sequence joins TRBV27 and TRBJ2-6, with 9 nucleotides matching TRBD1. Trimming removed 4 bases from V and 1 base from J; junction bases left unmatched: 5. In germline, CDR1 is MNHEY, CDR2 SMNVEV (reference sequence). CDR3 length equals 17 residues. The CDR3 protein is CASSSGTGRSGANVLTF. DNA for the CDR3: TGTGCCAGCAGTTCGGGGACAGGGCGGTCTGGGGCCAACGTCCTGACTTTC.

This rearrangement joins TRBV5-1 to TRBJ1-1; TRBD1 might be the D (5 bases). The CDR3 length is 15 residues. Germline V CDR1 and CDR2: SGHRS, YFSETQ. V gave up 4 bases and J gave up 2 bases, with 15 bases separating them. Written as DNA, the CDR3 is TGCGCCAGCAGCCCCGCTGGGGCTGAAAACACTGAAGCTTTCTTT. Residues: CASSPAGAENTEAFF.

Worth noting for this clonotype: Germline is not matched at one junction end, which may reflect a read error. V usage is TRBV7-9 and J usage is TRBJ1-5; 8 bases match TRBD1. The germline V gene has CDR1 SEHNR and CDR2 FQNEAQ (reference sequence). The CDR3 is 13 residues long. The CDR3: CASQNRGGQLQHF. CDR3 bases: TGTGCCAGCCAAAACAGGGGGGGTCAGCTCCAGCATTTT.